This is a list of T cell receptor beta chains from one sample in a study of identifying expanded T cells in peripheral blood. Only in-frame clones appear in the TCRdb table, and some are missing; sequencing was by immunoSEQ multiplex PCR. The table has more than 90,000 clones, roughly 85% seen once. The sequencing input was blood. The receptors originated from a person between 18 and 75 years old in good health. Each CDR3 is given with its conserved first and last residue. D genes are given only for firm matches. Clone size is not always given. Where it is, it says once, few, many or a class for expanded clones.

d_gene	len	v_gene	abundance	j_gene	CDR3nt	CDR3aa
TRBD1	17	TRBV4-3	NA	TRBJ1-1	TGCGCCAGCAGCCAAGGAGGGCAAAGGACAGGGGGGACTGAAGCTTTCTTT	CASSQGGQRTGGTEAFF
NA	14	TRBV10-2	few	TRBJ1-2	TGCGCCAGCAGTGATAGGGATAAGGGCTATGGCTACACCTTC	CASSDRDKGYGYTF
TRBD2	14	TRBV11-2	NA	TRBJ2-7	TGTGCCAGCAGCTTAGGGCGGGGGGCCTACGAGCAGTACTTC	CASSLGRGAYEQYF
TRBD1	13	TRBV5-4	once	TRBJ1-2	TGTGCCAGCAGCTTGCAGGGGGCAGATGGCTACACCTTC	CASSLQGADGYTF
NA	18	TRBV19	NA	TRBJ1-4	TGTGCCAGTAGTATAGATATGGGGTTGACGGCAACTAATGAAAAACTGTTTTTT	CASSIDMGLTATNEKLFF
NA	14	TRBV11-2	NA	TRBJ2-5	TGTGCCAGCAGCTCCATACAGGGAGGAGAGACCCAGTACTTC	CASSSIQGGETQYF
NA	15	TRBV4-1	few	TRBJ1-5	TGCGCCAGCAGCCTTTCGACAGGAAACAATCAGCCCCAGCATTTT	CASSLSTGNNQPQHF
TRBD1	17	TRBV4-1	NA	TRBJ2-5	TGCGCCAGCAGCCAAGATGCAGGGGGCATCTTAGGAGAGACCCAGTACTTC	CASSQDAGGILGETQYF
NA	17	TRBV28	NA	TRBJ1-2	TGTGCCAGCAGTTTATCGGAGACGTGGGGTTGGGACTATGGCTACACCTTC	CASSLSETWGWDYGYTF
NA	14	TRBV2	NA	TRBJ1-2	TGTGCCAGCAGTGAAGACCTAGTTACAGGGGGCTACACCTTC	CASSEDLVTGGYTF
NA	13	TRBV10-3	NA	TRBJ1-5	TGTGCCATCAGTGAGGACAGCAATCAGCCCCAGCATTTT	CAISEDSNQPQHF
TRBD1	15	TRBV4-2	NA	TRBJ1-4	TGTGCCAGCAGCCCCAGAGGGGGCACTAATGAAAAACTGTTTTTT	CASSPRGGTNEKLFF
TRBD1	13	TRBV4-3	NA	TRBJ2-7	TGCGCCAGCAGTAGAGGGGACAGCTACGAGCAGTACTTC	CASSRGDSYEQYF
NA	11	TRBV7-2	once	TRBJ2-1	TGTGCCAGCAGCACCGGCAGGGGGCAGTTCTTC	CASSTGRGQFF
NA	15	TRBV5-5	NA	TRBJ1-2	TGTGCCAGCAGCTCCCAACTTGGGGCCTACTATGGCTACACCTTC	CASSSQLGAYYGYTF
NA	14	TRBV19	few	TRBJ1-2	TGTGCCAGGCGGGGACGGCTAGCTAACTATGGCTACACCTTC	CARRGRLANYGYTF
TRBD1	14	TRBV28	NA	TRBJ1-1	TGTGCCAGCAGCGCTTCGACAGGGAGAACTGAAGCTTTCTTT	CASSASTGRTEAFF